These 30 T cell receptor beta chains share one sample of origin, sequenced in a study of blood T cell repertoires in COVID-19. Sequencing was performed with immunoSEQ multiplex PCR; in TCRdb, only in-frame clones are kept and a portion is missing. The table lists around 220,000 clones, approximately 78% of them singletons. The source material was peripheral blood. The source is a woman of 80 years or more with COVID-19, enrolled during active disease.

This clone was observed at least ten times. The chain has TRBV28 and TRBJ2-2; D not resolved. Trimming stripped 3 bases from V and 0 bases from J, with 8 bases between. This CDR3 comprises 15 residues. Germline assignment: CDR1 MDHEN and CDR2 SYDVKM. CDR3 in amino acids: CASSFSSANTGELFF. The CDR3 DNA is TGTGCCAGCAGTTTTAGCAGCGCGAACACCGGGGAGCTGTTTTTT.

The chain carries TRBV9 and TRBJ1-6, with D possibly TRBD1 on 6 matching bases. Germline V lookup: CDR1 SGDLS, CDR2 YYNGEE. The CDR3 extends over 14 amino acids. Between the trimmed V and J ends, which lost 5 bases and 7 bases, there was a span of 13 bases. CDR3 region: CASSRTTGNSPLHF. CDR3 bases: TGTGCCAGCAGTCGAACTACAGGGAATTCACCCCTCCACTTT. Full variable domain (remainder filled in from reference TRBV9 and TRBJ1-6): DSGVTQTPKHLITATGQRVTLRCSPRSGDLSVYWYQQSLDQGLQFLIQYYNGEERAKGNILERFSAQQFPDLHSELNLSSLELGDSALYFCASSRTTGNSPLHFGNGTRLTVT.

This clone was observed a single time. The rearrangement links TRBV19 to TRBJ2-1, with 10 bases matching TRBD2. Trimming cost V 4 bases and J 4 bases; bases outside gene matches: 4. The CDR3 spans 15 residues. Germline V CDR1 and CDR2: LNHDA, SQIVND (reference sequence). CDR3 DNA sequence: TGTGCCAGTAGTACCCCGGGACTAGCGTACAATGAGCAGTTCTTC. Protein product: CASSTPGLAYNEQFF.

The genes are TRBV6-6 and TRBJ2-3, with D perhaps matching TRBD1 (6 bases). The ends were cut back, 6 bases at V and 3 bases at J, with 13 bases in the middle. This CDR3 has 14 residues. In germline, CDR1 is MNHNY, CDR2 SVGAGI (reference sequence). The CDR3 region has the DNA TGTGCCAGCAGGTCGGGACAACTAACAGATACGCAGTATTTT. Protein product: CASRSGQLTDTQYF.

The DNA of the CDR3 is TGTGCCAGCAGCGGACAGGGGAATGGCTACACCTTC. Amino acid sequence: CASSGQGNGYTF. The chain couples TRBV12-3 or TRBV12-4 to TRBJ1-2; the match to TRBD1 covers 9 bases. This CDR3 is 12 amino acids long. Unmatched junction bases numbered 2, after V lost 6 bases and J lost 6 bases.

The chain recombines TRBV6-4 with TRBJ1-1; no firm D call. Trimming shortened V by 3 bases and J by 7 bases, and 12 bases separated the two germline ends. The V gene's germline CDR1 is MRHNA and CDR2 SNTAGT. The CDR3 has 13 residues. The CDR3 DNA is TGTGCCAGCAGTGAGAGGGCGGGTCTTGAAGCTTTCTTT. Its translation: CASSERAGLEAFF.

The table lists this clone with a few counts. The chain has TRBV12-3 or TRBV12-4 and TRBJ2-3, with D perhaps TRBD1 (6 bases). Between the trimmed V and J ends, which lost 9 bases and 4 bases, there was a span of 11 bases. The CDR3 has 12 amino acids. The CDR3 sequence: CASGGLADTQYF. CDR3 nucleotide sequence: TGTGCCAGTGGGGGCCTCGCAGATACGCAGTATTTT.

This chain uses TRBV11-2 with TRBJ1-1; D gene unclear. Germline values: CDR1 SGHAT, CDR2 FQNNGV. Trimming removed 3 bases at V and 6 bases at J, with 11 bases between. This CDR3 has 13 residues. The CDR3 DNA reads TGTGCCAGCAGCTTCGACGCGGGATCTGAAGCTTTCTTT. This encodes CASSFDAGSEAFF.

The chain is built from TRBV28 and TRBJ1-1; D may be TRBD1 (5 bases). V was shortened by 7 bases and J by 2 bases, with 14 bases between the two germline ends. The CDR3 contains 14 residues. Germline CDR1 is MDHEN and CDR2 is SYDVKM. The CDR3 DNA is TGTGCCAGCACCTTCGGGGGGTCTAACACTGAAGCTTTCTTT. Protein product: CASTFGGSNTEAFF.

This clone was counted a single time. The gene calls are TRBV27 and TRBJ2-7; D unclear. CDR1 is MNHEY, CDR2 SMNVEV, per germline (reference sequence). CDR3 length: 13 residues. With 3 bases removed from V and 1 base from J, the gap between germline ends came to 7 bases. The CDR3 DNA follows: TGTGCCAGCAGTTTGAGGAATTCCTACGAGCAGTACTTC. This sequence encodes CASSLRNSYEQYF.

V usage is TRBV5-1 and J usage is TRBJ2-7, with 15 bases that match TRBD2. Germline loops: CDR1 SGHRS, CDR2 YFSETQ. The CDR3 has 16 residues. V lost 0 bases and J lost 6; bases outside the gene matches: 4. CDR3 DNA sequence: TGCGCCAGCAGCTTGGGGACTAGCGGGAGGGCCGGCGAGCAGTACTTC. Protein: CASSLGTSGRAGEQYF.

The rearrangement joins TRBV6-5 to TRBJ1-2; TRBD1 matches 8 bases. V lost 2 bases, J lost 2 bases, and 4 bases stayed unmatched. This CDR3 has 15 amino acids. CDR1 MNHEY and CDR2 SVGAGI come from the germline V gene. Here the CDR3 DNA reads TGTGCCAGCAGTTACCTGTCAGGGGGCAACTATGGCTACACCTTC. Translating gives CASSYLSGGNYGYTF.

The V gene is TRBV7-9, the J gene TRBJ1-5, with TRBD1 as a possible D gene (6 bases). Germline loops: CDR1 SEHNR, CDR2 FQNEAQ (reference sequence). CDR3 length: 17 amino acids. Trimming stripped 4 bases from V and 4 bases from J, with 20 bases between. The CDR3 loop is CASSSYYPGQLNQPQHF. CDR3 DNA: TGTGCCAGCAGCTCATACTATCCGGGACAACTTAATCAGCCCCAGCATTTT.

V is TRBV5-1 and J is TRBJ1-2; the match to TRBD1 covers 12 bases. The V gene end was trimmed by 3 bases and the J gene end by 6 bases; junction bases not matched to a gene: 6. The CDR3 consists of 15 residues. The V gene's germline CDR1 is SGHRS and CDR2 YFSETQ. The CDR3 region is CASSSGTGGSNGYTF. As DNA, the CDR3 is TGCGCCAGCAGCTCCGGGACAGGGGGCAGTAATGGCTACACCTTC.

V gene TRBV5-1 combines with J gene TRBJ1-4; D perhaps matches TRBD1 (6 bases). V was trimmed by 0 bases and J by 13 bases, leaving 16 bases between them. In germline, CDR1 is SGHRS, CDR2 YFSETQ. CDR3 length equals 14 residues. CDR3 nucleotides: TGCGCCAGCAGCTTGGACAGGGCGCCTGATAGACTGTTTTTT. Encoded protein: CASSLDRAPDRLFF.

This chain uses TRBV6-5 with TRBJ2-7; 7 nucleotides align to TRBD2. J lost 3 bases, V lost 0 bases, and 5 bases had no gene match. The germline V gene has CDR1 MNHEY and CDR2 SVGAGI. This CDR3 region has 15 residues. The CDR3 reads CASSYSRTRDYEQYF. DNA of the CDR3: TGTGCCAGCAGTTACTCGAGGACTAGAGACTACGAGCAGTACTTC.

This clone was seen a few times. V and J are TRBV9 and TRBJ2-1, with TRBD2 matching 7 bases. The V gene's germline CDR1 is SGDLS and CDR2 YYNGEE. The CDR3 has 14 residues. The V segment lost 4 bases and the J segment 3 bases; nucleotides outside the gene matches: 4. The DNA for the CDR3 is TGTGCCAGCAGCCGAGCGGGGCACTACAATGAGCAGTTCTTC. Translated, it gives CASSRAGHYNEQFF.

The V and J genes are TRBV6-5 and TRBJ1-3; D uncertain. CDR3 length: 13 residues. Germline CDR1 reads MNHEY; CDR2 reads SVGAGI. The V gene lost 5 bases and the J gene lost 8 bases, with 13 bases spanning the gap. CDR3 sequence: CASSPLGRDTIYF. In DNA, the CDR3 is TGTGCCAGCAGTCCACTAGGGCGAGACACCATATATTTT.

V is TRBV28 and J is TRBJ1-1, with D uncertain. Germline assignment: CDR1 MDHEN and CDR2 SYDVKM. Trimming shortened V by 6 bases and J by 4 bases, and 15 bases separated the two germline ends. This CDR3 has 14 amino acids. CDR3: CASRPVREVTEAFF. The CDR3 DNA reads as TGTGCCAGCAGGCCAGTGAGGGAGGTCACTGAAGCTTTCTTT.

The J gene is TRBJ2-7, the V gene TRBV19; TRBD1 matches at 11 bases. Germline CDR1 LNHDA, CDR2 SQIVND (reference sequence). The CDR3 is 15 amino acids. The trim removed 5 bases at V and 2 bases at J, leaving 5 bases unmatched. In DNA form, the CDR3 reads TGTGCCAGTAGTCCACCGGGACAGGGGGCCTACGAGCAGTACTTC. Residues: CASSPPGQGAYEQYF. Using reference TRBV19 and TRBJ2-7 for the parts outside the CDR3, the full variable domain is DGGITQSPKYLFRKEGQNVTLSCEQNLNHDAMYWYRQDPGQGLRLIYYSQIVNDFQKGDIAEGYSVSREKKESFPLTVTSAQKNPTAFYLCASSPPGQGAYEQYFGPGTRLTVT.

The chain carries TRBV13 and TRBJ1-3; D unresolved. CDR3 length equals 14 residues. Trimming stripped 3 bases from V and 0 bases from J, with 6 bases between. Per germline, CDR1 PRHDT and CDR2 FYEKMQ (reference sequence). The CDR3 DNA reads TGTGCCAGCAGCTTCCTCCTCTCTGGAAACACCATATATTTT. It codes for CASSFLLSGNTIYF.

The chain combines TRBV5-1 with TRBJ1-2, with D possibly matching TRBD1 (6 bases). Looked up from germline, CDR1 is SGHRS and CDR2 is YFSETQ. This CDR3 contains 13 residues. Trimming left V 4 bases short and J 4 bases short, with 11 bases between. DNA for the CDR3: TGCGCCAGCAGCGTCGGACAGAGCTATGGCTACACCTTC. Translating it yields CASSVGQSYGYTF.

The CDR3 nucleotides are TGTGCCAGCAGCTTAACGCAAATAGGGGTGAGCACTGAAGCTTTCTTT. It is translated as CASSLTQIGVSTEAFF. The genes are TRBV7-3 and TRBJ1-1; D is perhaps TRBD1 (5 bases). Germline assignment: CDR1 SGHTA and CDR2 FQGTGA. The CDR3 covers 16 residues. Between the trimmed V and J ends, which lost 0 bases and 4 bases, there was a span of 15 bases. The whole variable domain, remainder taken from reference TRBV7-3 and TRBJ1-1, is GAGVSQTPSNKVTEKGKYVELRCDPISGHTALYWYRQSLGQGPEFLIYFQGTGAADDSGLPNDRFFAVRPEGSVSTLKIQRTERGDSAVYLCASSLTQIGVSTEAFFGQGTRLTVV.

The rearrangement joins TRBV18 to TRBJ2-1; D might be TRBD1 (6 bases). From germline, CDR1 is KGHSH and CDR2 LQKENI. Trimming stripped 3 bases from V and 2 bases from J, with 17 bases between. The CDR3 loop spans 17 amino acids. The CDR3 protein is CASSPSGGKSTYNEQFF. CDR3 coding DNA: TGTGCCAGCTCACCCTCTGGGGGCAAGTCAACCTACAATGAGCAGTTCTTC.

Here the CDR3 DNA reads TGTGCCAGCAGCCCAACAGGGATGACTAATGAAAAACTGTTTTTT. This codes for CASSPTGMTNEKLFF. The chain employs TRBV27 and TRBJ1-4; TRBD1 might be the D (6 bases). V was pared by 6 bases and J by 2 bases, with 13 bases between. The CDR3 spans 15 residues. CDR1 and CDR2 (germline): MNHEY, SMNVEV (reference sequence).

CDR3 DNA sequence: TGTGCCTGGAGTTACGGACAGGTCGCAGCTTTCTTT. Protein sequence: CAWSYGQVAAFF. This chain connects TRBV30 to TRBJ1-1; 7 bases fit TRBD1. V was clipped by 2 bases and J by 10 bases; unmatched bases: 7. Germline V gene data show CDR1 as GTSNPN and CDR2 as SVGIG (reference sequence). The CDR3 is 12 residues long.

This sequence joins TRBV7-9 and TRBJ1-2; TRBD1 agrees at 8 bases. Looked up from germline, CDR1 is SEHNR and CDR2 is FQNEAQ (reference sequence). V gave up 5 bases and J gave up 8 bases; unmatched junction bases: 7. The CDR3 totals 13 residues. Here the CDR3 reads CASSPDRDRGYTF. The CDR3, as DNA: TGTGCCAGCAGCCCAGACCGGGACAGGGGCTACACCTTC. The whole variable domain, remainder taken from reference TRBV7-9 and TRBJ1-2, is DTGVSQNPRHKITKRGQNVTFRCDPISEHNRLYWYRQTLGQGPEFLTYFQNEAQLEKSRLLSDRFSAERPKGSFSTLEIQRTEQGDSAMYLCASSPDRDRGYTFGSGTRLTVV.

The chain links TRBV6-5 to TRBJ2-5; TRBD2 is a possible D gene (5 bases). Trimming took off 8 bases at V and 5 bases at J, with 12 bases between the two ends. The CDR3 covers 12 residues. Germline values: CDR1 MNHEY, CDR2 SVGAGI. The CDR3 DNA reads TGTGCCAGCCAGACGTGGGAGGAGACCCAGTACTTC. Protein: CASQTWEETQYF.

The chain carries TRBV5-6 and TRBJ1-4; D remains unclear. Trimming cost V 0 bases and J 7 bases, with 10 bases left between them. CDR3 size: 14 residues. CDR1 is SGHDT, CDR2 YYEEEE, per germline. The CDR3 protein is CASSLGGVGEKLFF. CDR3 DNA: TGTGCCAGCAGCTTGGGAGGAGTGGGTGAAAAACTGTTTTTT.

This chain joins TRBV6-5 and TRBJ1-1; D perhaps matches TRBD1 (5 bases). The germline V and J ends were trimmed by 5 bases and 1 base, with 14 bases remaining between them. This CDR3 spans 15 amino acids. Germline loops: CDR1 MNHEY, CDR2 SVGAGI. The DNA for the CDR3 is TGTGCCAGCAGTCTCTGGGGGGGAGGGAACACTGAAGCTTTCTTT. Its protein is CASSLWGGGNTEAFF.